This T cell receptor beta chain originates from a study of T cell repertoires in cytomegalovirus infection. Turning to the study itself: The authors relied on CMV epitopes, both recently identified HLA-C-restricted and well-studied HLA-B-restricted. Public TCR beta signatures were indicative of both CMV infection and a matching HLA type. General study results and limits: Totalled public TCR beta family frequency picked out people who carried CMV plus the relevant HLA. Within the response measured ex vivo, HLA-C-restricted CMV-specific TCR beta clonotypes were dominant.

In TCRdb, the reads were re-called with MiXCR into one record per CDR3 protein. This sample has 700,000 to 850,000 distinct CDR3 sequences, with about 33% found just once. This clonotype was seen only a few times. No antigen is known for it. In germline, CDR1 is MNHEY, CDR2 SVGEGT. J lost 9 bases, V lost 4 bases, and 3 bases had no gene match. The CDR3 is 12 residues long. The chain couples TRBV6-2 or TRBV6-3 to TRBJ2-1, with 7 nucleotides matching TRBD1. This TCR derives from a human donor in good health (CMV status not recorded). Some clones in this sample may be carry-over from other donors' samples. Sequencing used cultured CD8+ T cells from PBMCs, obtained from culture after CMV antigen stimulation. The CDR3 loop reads CASSWDSVEQFF. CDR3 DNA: TGTGCCAGCAGTTGGGACAGTGTTGAGCAGTTCTTC.